This TCR beta chain derives from a study of T-cell reconstitution after alpha-beta-depleted transplantation in children. Preparing the TCRbeta library involved the use of unique molecular identifiers. One entry per CDR3 protein, called by TCRdb with MiXCR from the PCR reads. The sample contains some 200,000 distinct CDR3 sequences, approximately 9.9% of which appear only once. This clonotype occurred many times. V was pared by 4 bases and J by 2 bases, with 6 bases between. Germline CDR1 DFQATT, CDR2 SNEGSKA (reference sequence). The CDR3 contains 11 residues. The sequence derives from a human donor who donated a stem cell graft to a child with SCID. Sequencing was performed on PBMCs from the stem cell graft donor, taken from the stem cell graft. The chain combines TRBV20-1 with TRBJ2-7, with D hard to call. Here the CDR3 reads CSATHAYEQYF. The CDR3 DNA reads as TGCAGTGCTACTCATGCCTACGAGCAGTACTTC.